The 8 T cell receptor beta chains listed next were all sequenced from one sample in a study of molecular identifiers for immune sequencing clone quantification. TCRdb recomputed calls from the PCR reads with MiXCR, one row per CDR3 protein. The sample records about 320,000 distinct CDR3 sequences, over 20% being singletons. The specimen was naive CD8+ T cells from blood, with Jurkat cell RNA spiked in. Subset reported: FACS-sorted CD8+CD4-CCR7+CD45RA+ naive T cells. All receptors derive from a human donor in good health. Some libraries in this study had Jurkat cell RNA spiked in.

The rearrangement links TRBV30 to TRBJ2-1, with D maybe TRBD1 (7 bases). This CDR3 has 16 residues. The germline V gene encodes CDR1 GTSNPN and CDR2 SVGIG (reference sequence). Trimming cost V 3 bases and J 2 bases, with 17 bases left between them. Written as DNA, the CDR3 is TGTGCCTGGAGAGTACTCGGCAGGGGGGCCTACAATGAGCAGTTCTTC. Protein product: CAWRVLGRGAYNEQFF.

This clonotype was seen a handful of times. V gene TRBV19 combines with J gene TRBJ2-2, with 7 bases fitting TRBD2. Germline values: CDR1 LNHDA, CDR2 SQIVND (reference sequence). The J segment lost 7 bases and the V segment lost 10 bases, leaving 12 bases of the junction unmatched. The CDR3 extends over 14 amino acids. CDR3 sequence reads: CATKTSRVGGELFF. The CDR3 region has the DNA TGTGCCACGAAGACTAGCAGGGTCGGCGGGGAGCTGTTTTTT.

This clonotype was found a few times. This chain uses TRBV9 with TRBJ2-3; D is perhaps TRBD1 (6 bases). The V end lost 0 bases, the J end lost 2 bases, and 13 bases lay between the germline ends. The germline gives CDR1 SGDLS, CDR2 YYNGEE. This CDR3 contains 16 residues. The CDR3 nucleotides are TGTGCCAGCAGCGTAGAAGGACAGCCGATCACAGATACGCAGTATTTT. Translating it yields CASSVEGQPITDTQYF.

The rearrangement uses TRBV7-8 and TRBJ2-7; 8 bases match TRBD2. V was clipped by 11 bases and J by 3 bases; unmatched bases: 21. The CDR3 runs 17 residues. Germline lookup yields CDR1 SGHVS and CDR2 FQNEAQ. The CDR3 sequence: CAPSLLPGGGLFYEQYF. CDR3 in DNA: TGTGCCCCCAGCTTACTGCCGGGGGGGGGGTTGTTCTACGAGCAGTACTTC.

This clonotype was picked up many times. CDR3 loop: CAWSVGGSKPQHF. The CDR3 DNA sequence: TGTGCCTGGAGTGTAGGGGGTTCCAAGCCCCAGCATTTT. The chain employs TRBV30 and TRBJ1-5, with a weak D call TRBD1 (6 bases). Germline CDR1 and CDR2: GTSNPN and SVGIG (reference sequence). The CDR3 loop spans 13 amino acids. V was pared by 0 bases and J by 8 bases, with 11 bases between.

This clonotype has ten or more counts. CDR3 sequence: CASSEGGTRRTEAFF. The CDR3 DNA is TGTGCCAGCAGTGAAGGGGGTACCCGGAGGACTGAAGCTTTCTTT. This sequence joins TRBV2 and TRBJ1-1; D is unclear. The V gene's germline CDR1 is SNHLY and CDR2 FYNNEI. The V end lost 1 base, the J end lost 5 bases, and 14 bases lay between the germline ends. CDR3 length: 15 amino acids.

This clonotype was found many times. V gene TRBV9 combines with J gene TRBJ1-3; 8 bases agree with TRBD1. With V trimmed by 3 bases and J by 1 base, 3 bases remained unmatched. CDR1 SGDLS and CDR2 YYNGEE come from the germline V gene. The CDR3 covers 15 residues. CDR3 nucleotides: TGTGCCAGCAGCGGAACAGGGGGGTCTGGAAACACCATATATTTT. It specifies CASSGTGGSGNTIYF. Based on the CDR3 plus reference TRBV9 and TRBJ1-3, the full variable domain is DSGVTQTPKHLITATGQRVTLRCSPRSGDLSVYWYQQSLDQGLQFLIQYYNGEERAKGNILERFSAQQFPDLHSELNLSSLELGDSALYFCASSGTGGSGNTIYFGEGSWLTVV.

This clonotype was recorded at least ten times. The chain links TRBV14 to TRBJ2-7; D ambiguous. CDR1 and CDR2 (germline): SGHDN, FVKESK. V was clipped by 3 bases and J by 6 bases, with 15 bases between them. The CDR3 has 14 amino acids. The CDR3 DNA follows: TGTGCCAGCAGCCATCAAGGTTACGGCTTCGAGCAGTACTTC. Residues: CASSHQGYGFEQYF.